The rows below give T cell receptor beta chains drawn from one sample of a study of identical twins. Each CDR3 protein is one row after TCRdb ran MiXCR on the 5' RACE reads. This table has hundreds of thousands of distinct CDR3 sequences, about 12% appearing once. The data also belong to a second study, concerning yellow fever vaccine responses in identical twins.

The sample taken for sequencing was PBMCs. The receptors derive from a woman aged 18 to 35 in good health. The CDR3 runs from the conserved cysteine through the conserved F or W. The D gene is left open where the match is weak. Clone size, where shown, is once, few, many, or a class for clones that have expanded.

j_gene | d_gene | abundance | v_gene | CDR3nt | CDR3aa
TRBJ2-3 | TRBD2 | few | TRBV6-5 | TGTGCCAGCAGTTACGAAGCGGGGGGGCCGAATACGCAGTATTTT | CASSYEAGGPNTQYF
TRBJ2-3 | NA | few | TRBV29-1 | TGCAGCGTTGATAGCAGTACCTATAGCACAGATACGCAGTATTTT | CSVDSSTYSTDTQYF
TRBJ2-6 | NA | once | TRBV15 | TGTGCCACCAGCAGAGCCTTTATAGGGTTTAAGTCTGGGGCCAACGTCCTGACTTTC | CATSRAFIGFKSGANVLTF
TRBJ2-7 | TRBD2 | NA | TRBV2 | TGTGCCAGCATGGATTACGGGACTAGCGGTAGCGAGCAGTACTTC | CASMDYGTSGSEQYF
TRBJ2-2 | TRBD2 | NA | TRBV5-1 | TGCGCCAGCATGCTAGCGGGGGATTTAAACACCGGGGAGCTGTTTTTT | CASMLAGDLNTGELFF
TRBJ2-3 | NA | few | TRBV7-8 | TGTGCCAGCAGCTTAATGACTTACCCAGTGGCAGATACGCAGTATTTT | CASSLMTYPVADTQYF
TRBJ2-5 | NA | NA | TRBV10-1 | TGCGCCAGCAGTGAGGCGGGGAAACAAGAGACCCAGTACTTC | CASSEAGKQETQYF
TRBJ1-2 | NA | many | TRBV6-5 | TGTGCCAGCACCGTTTCTCGGACAGCTGCTTATGGCTACACCTTC | CASTVSRTAAYGYTF
TRBJ2-3 | NA | few | TRBV10-3 | TGTGCCATCAGCTCTCGGACAGGAGGGTCAGATACGCAGTATTTT | CAISSRTGGSDTQYF
TRBJ2-1 | TRBD1 | NA | TRBV5-1 | TGCGCCAGCAGCTTGGGGTCCGGGACAGGGGGCGATGAGCAGTTCTTC | CASSLGSGTGGDEQFF
TRBJ1-1 | TRBD1 | few | TRBV6-1 | TGTGCCAGCGGGAGACAGGGGGACACTGAAGCTTTCTTT | CASGRQGDTEAFF
TRBJ2-1 | NA | many | TRBV12-3/TRBV12-4 | TGTGCCAGCAGTTTTAATGAGCAGTTCTTC | CASSFNEQFF
TRBJ2-5 | NA | many | TRBV5-6 | TGTGCCAGCAGCTTGAGGGAAGAAGAGACCCAGTACTTC | CASSLREEETQYF
TRBJ2-3 | TRBD2 | NA | TRBV28 | TGTGCCAGCAGTTTATCCGGACTAGCGGGAGTGTCAGATACGCAGTATTTT | CASSLSGLAGVSDTQYF
TRBJ2-3 | TRBD2 | few | TRBV7-6 | TGTGCCAGCAGCTTAATGGGGACTAGCGGGTTCACAGATACGCAGTATTTT | CASSLMGTSGFTDTQYF
TRBJ1-3 | NA | few | TRBV4-1 | TGCGCCAGCAGCCAAGGGGGACCTTTTGGAAACACCATATATTTT | CASSQGGPFGNTIYF
TRBJ2-3 | NA | few | TRBV5-6 | TGTGCCAGCAGACAACTAGCTGATACGCAGTATTTT | CASRQLADTQYF
TRBJ2-1 | NA | many | TRBV5-1 | TGCGCCAGCAGCGACAGGTTCACTGAGCAGTTCTTC | CASSDRFTEQFF
TRBJ2-7 | NA | NA | TRBV18 | TGTGCCAGCTCAAGGCAGTCGGCCGCCTACGAGCAGTACTTC | CASSRQSAAYEQYF
TRBJ2-5 | NA | few | TRBV5-1 | TGCGCCAGCAGCTTGCCGGGTTACAACCAAGAGACCCAGTACTTC | CASSLPGYNQETQYF
TRBJ2-2 | TRBD2 | NA | TRBV9 | TGTGCCAGCAGCGTAGGGCGCGGGAGTATAGGCACCGGGGAGCTGTTTTTT | CASSVGRGSIGTGELFF
TRBJ2-1 | TRBD2 | many | TRBV12-3/TRBV12-4 | TGTGCCAGCAGTCGTCACAGCGGGAGCTCCTACAATGAGCAGTTCTTC | CASSRHSGSSYNEQFF
TRBJ2-1 | TRBD1 | few | TRBV5-1 | TGCGCCAGCAGCTCAAACAGGGGCTACAATGAGCAGTTCTTC | CASSSNRGYNEQFF
TRBJ2-7 | TRBD2 | many | TRBV9 | TGTGCCAGCAGCCCGAGACTAGCGGGAGTCTACGAGCAGTACTTC | CASSPRLAGVYEQYF
TRBJ2-3 | TRBD2 | NA | TRBV6-1 | TGTGCCAGCAGTCGCCAGGGGACTAGCGGAATTGGTACGCAGTATTTT | CASSRQGTSGIGTQYF
TRBJ1-2 | NA | few | TRBV3-1 | TGTGCCAGCAGCCAAGAACGCGTGGGGCGAACCACCGGGCAACTCTATGGCTACACCTTC | CASSQERVGRTTGQLYGYTF
TRBJ1-1 | NA | many | TRBV3-1 | TGTGCCAGCAGCCGCGGACAGATGAACACTGAAGCTTTCTTT | CASSRGQMNTEAFF
TRBJ1-1 | NA | few | TRBV12-3/TRBV12-4 | TGTGCCAGCAGTTTCACAGGGACGACTGAAGCTTTCTTT | CASSFTGTTEAFF
TRBJ2-1 | NA | NA | TRBV6-1 | TGTGCCAGCCTAACAGGGACTACTCGGGGGGAGCAGTTCTTC | CASLTGTTRGEQFF
TRBJ2-2 | NA | few | TRBV12-3/TRBV12-4 | TGTGCCAGCAGTTTGCGTCGGACTGTGGACGGGGAGCTGTTTTTT | CASSLRRTVDGELFF
TRBJ2-1 | TRBD2 | few | TRBV6-5 | TGTGCCAGCAGTTCCCCTTTGAGCGGGAGCAGCAACAATGAGCAGTTCTTC | CASSSPLSGSSNNEQFF
TRBJ2-6 | NA | NA | TRBV10-2 | TGCGCCACCGCTTCGGGGTCCGGGGCCAACGTCCTGACTTTC | CATASGSGANVLTF
TRBJ2-7 | NA | NA | TRBV5-1 | TGCGCCAGCAGCTCTTCCGGAGAGAACCTAGGCGAGCAGTACTTC | CASSSSGENLGEQYF
TRBJ2-7 | NA | NA | TRBV11-3 | TGTGCCAGCAGTTCGGTCAGGTACGAGCAGTACTTC | CASSSVRYEQYF
TRBJ2-1 | TRBD2 | few | TRBV5-1 | TGCGCCAGCAACCCCACTAGCGGGGGGAACAATGAGCAGTTCTTC | CASNPTSGGNNEQFF
TRBJ2-3 | NA | NA | TRBV3-1 | TGTGCCAGCAGCCACGGCGGTAGCACAGATACGCAGTATTTT | CASSHGGSTDTQYF
TRBJ2-1 | TRBD2 | NA | TRBV20-1 | TGCAGTGCTAGGGGCGGGGGGGCCTTCTACAATGAGCAGTTCTTC | CSARGGGAFYNEQFF
TRBJ2-2 | NA | few | TRBV4-1 | TGCGCCAGCAGCCAAGATTTGTGGGTGGGGGGATCCGGGGAGCTGTTTTTT | CASSQDLWVGGSGELFF
TRBJ1-2 | NA | few | TRBV19 | TGTGCCAGTAAGGGGCTGGATGGCTACACCTTC | CASKGLDGYTF
TRBJ2-4 | TRBD1 | NA | TRBV6-1 | TGTGCCAGCAATCGCCTTGACAGGGGGCCAGCCAAAAACATTCAGTACTTC | CASNRLDRGPAKNIQYF
TRBJ2-3 | NA | NA | TRBV5-6 | TGTGCCAGCAGCTCGGTACTCACAGATACGCAGTATTTT | CASSSVLTDTQYF
TRBJ1-6 | NA | NA | TRBV5-1 | TGCGCCAGCAGATACGAGCAGTATAATTCACCCCTCCACTTT | CASRYEQYNSPLHF
TRBJ2-1 | TRBD2 | many | TRBV6-2/TRBV6-3 | TGTGCCAGCATCGGTGGAATAGCGGGGTACAATGAGCAGTTCTTC | CASIGGIAGYNEQFF
TRBJ2-4 | TRBD2 | few | TRBV29-1 | TGCAGCACCAGGCTGGGGGGGAGCAAAAACATTCAGTACTTC | CSTRLGGSKNIQYF
TRBJ1-6 | NA | few | TRBV10-3 | TGTGCCATAGGGGAGAGGGATTCACCCCTCCACTTT | CAIGERDSPLHF
TRBJ1-1 | NA | NA | TRBV20-1 | TGCAGTGCCGACGGCCTGAACACTGAAGCTTTCTTT | CSADGLNTEAFF
TRBJ1-3 | NA | few | TRBV28 | TGTGCCAGCAGTTTCCGACTCTCTGGAAACACCATATATTTT | CASSFRLSGNTIYF
TRBJ1-5 | TRBD1 | NA | TRBV27 | TGTGCCAGCAGTTACCGGGACAGGAGCAATCAGCCCCAGCATTTT | CASSYRDRSNQPQHF
TRBJ1-1 | NA | NA | TRBV2 | TGTGCCAGCACGCAAGACAGCAACACTGAAGCTTTCTTT | CASTQDSNTEAFF
TRBJ2-3 | NA | NA | TRBV9 | TGTGCCAGCAGCACGTGGACTGGACTGACTAGCACAGATACGCAGTATTTT | CASSTWTGLTSTDTQYF
TRBJ1-1 | NA | many | TRBV20-1 | TGCAGTGCTAGAAAGAGAGGAAGTCTGAACACTGAAGCTTTCTTT | CSARKRGSLNTEAFF
TRBJ2-5 | NA | many | TRBV5-6 | TGTGCCAGCAGCTTGGCTGAGTACCAAGAGACCCAGTACTTC | CASSLAEYQETQYF
TRBJ2-3 | NA | NA | TRBV19 | TGTGCCAGTAGTATGGCAGTTCTGGGCACAGATACGCAGTATTTT | CASSMAVLGTDTQYF
TRBJ2-2 | NA | many | TRBV5-5 | TGTGCCAGCCACCCCATATCGGGTACCGGGGAGCTGTTTTTT | CASHPISGTGELFF
TRBJ2-7 | NA | NA | TRBV19 | TGTGCCAGTAGTACTACTCACACCTACGAGCAGTACTTC | CASSTTHTYEQYF